This TCR beta chain derives from a study of OX40 agonist ivuxolimab in advanced cancers. Study observations and caveats: Antigen specificity remained undetermined for the expanded peripheral T cells.

Clones were sequenced by immunoSEQ multiplex PCR, and TCRdb holds only the in-frame ones, with some missing. The sample carries approximately 77,000 clones, over 80% recorded once. The CDR3 is 15 residues long. Trimming took 5 bases from V and 3 from J; bases not matched to a gene: 2. The germline gives CDR1 SGHNT, CDR2 YENEEA. Worth noting for this clone: Its antigen remains unknown.

The specimen comprised CD4+ or CD8+ T cells sorted from blood, sampled in a trial of the OX40 agonist ivuxolimab. The chain combines TRBV11-3 with TRBJ2-5, with TRBD2 identical over 14 bases. The sequence was collected from an adult with an advanced solid tumor such as melanoma, head and neck, liver or kidney cancer. CDR3 nucleotide sequence: TGTGCCAGCAGCCCGGGACTAGCGGGAGAAGAGACCCAGTACTTC. Encoded protein: CASSPGLAGEETQYF.